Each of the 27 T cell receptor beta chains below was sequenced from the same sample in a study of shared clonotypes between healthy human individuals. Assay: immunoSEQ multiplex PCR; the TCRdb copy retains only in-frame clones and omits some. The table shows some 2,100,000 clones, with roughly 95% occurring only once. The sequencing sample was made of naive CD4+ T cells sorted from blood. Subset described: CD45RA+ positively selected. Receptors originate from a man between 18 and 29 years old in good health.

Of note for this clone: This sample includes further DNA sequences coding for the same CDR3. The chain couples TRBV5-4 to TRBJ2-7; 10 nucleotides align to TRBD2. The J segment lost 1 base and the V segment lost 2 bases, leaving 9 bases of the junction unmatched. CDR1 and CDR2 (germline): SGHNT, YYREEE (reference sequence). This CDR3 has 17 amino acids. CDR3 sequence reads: CASSLASGGASSYEQYF. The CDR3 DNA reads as TGTGCCAGCAGCTTAGCTAGCGGGGGCGCATCATCCTACGAGCAGTACTTC.

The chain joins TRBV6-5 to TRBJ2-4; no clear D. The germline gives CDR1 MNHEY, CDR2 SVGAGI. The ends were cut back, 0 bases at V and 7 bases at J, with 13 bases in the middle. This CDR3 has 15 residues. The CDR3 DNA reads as TGTGCCAGCAGTTACTCTCCAGGCCCTTTTAACATTCAGTACTTC. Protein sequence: CASSYSPGPFNIQYF.

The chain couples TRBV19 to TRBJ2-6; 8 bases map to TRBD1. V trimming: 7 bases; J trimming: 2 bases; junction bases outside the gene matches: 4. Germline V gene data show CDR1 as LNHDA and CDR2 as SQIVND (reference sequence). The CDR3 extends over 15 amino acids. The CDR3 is CASTQTGAGANVLTF. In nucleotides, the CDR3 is TGTGCCAGTACCCAGACAGGGGCTGGGGCCAACGTCCTGACTTTC.

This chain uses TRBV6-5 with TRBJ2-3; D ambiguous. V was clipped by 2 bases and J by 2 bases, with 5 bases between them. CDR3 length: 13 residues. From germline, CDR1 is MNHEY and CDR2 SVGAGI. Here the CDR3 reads CASSYAHTDTQYF. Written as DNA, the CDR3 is TGTGCCAGCAGTTACGCCCACACAGATACGCAGTATTTT.

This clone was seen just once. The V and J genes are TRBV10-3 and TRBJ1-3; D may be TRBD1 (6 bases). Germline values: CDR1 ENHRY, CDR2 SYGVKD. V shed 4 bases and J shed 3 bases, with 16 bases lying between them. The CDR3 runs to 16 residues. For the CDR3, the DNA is TGTGCCATCAGTGCGTCACAGGGACCCGGTGGAAACACCATATATTTT. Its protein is CAISASQGPGGNTIYF.

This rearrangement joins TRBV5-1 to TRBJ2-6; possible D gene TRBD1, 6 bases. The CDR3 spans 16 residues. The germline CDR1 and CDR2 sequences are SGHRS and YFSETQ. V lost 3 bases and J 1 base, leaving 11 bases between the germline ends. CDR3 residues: CASSSGQESGANVLTF. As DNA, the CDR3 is TGCGCCAGCAGCTCGGGACAAGAATCTGGGGCCAACGTCCTGACTTTC.

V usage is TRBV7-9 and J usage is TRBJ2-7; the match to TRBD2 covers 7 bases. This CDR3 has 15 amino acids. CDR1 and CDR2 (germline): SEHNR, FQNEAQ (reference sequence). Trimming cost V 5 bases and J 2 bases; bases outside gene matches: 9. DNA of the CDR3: TGTGCCAGCAGCAAAGAGGGTCTAGCGGCCTACGAGCAGTACTTC. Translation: CASSKEGLAAYEQYF. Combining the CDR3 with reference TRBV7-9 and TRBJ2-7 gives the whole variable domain DTGVSQNPRHKITKRGQNVTFRCDPISEHNRLYWYRQTLGQGPEFLTYFQNEAQLEKSRLLSDRFSAERPKGSFSTLEIQRTEQGDSAMYLCASSKEGLAAYEQYFGPGTRLTVT.

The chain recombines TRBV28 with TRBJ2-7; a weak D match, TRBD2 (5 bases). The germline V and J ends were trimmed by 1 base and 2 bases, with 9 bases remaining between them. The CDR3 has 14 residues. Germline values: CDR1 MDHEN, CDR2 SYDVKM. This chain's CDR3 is CASSLLALAYEQYF. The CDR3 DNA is TGTGCCAGCAGTTTATTAGCGTTGGCCTACGAGCAGTACTTC. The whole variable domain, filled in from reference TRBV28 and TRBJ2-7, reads DVKVTQSSRYLVKRTGEKVFLECVQDMDHENMFWYRQDPGLGLRLIYFSYDVKMKEKGDIPEGYSVSREKKERFSLILESASTNQTSMYLCASSLLALAYEQYFGPGTRLTVT.

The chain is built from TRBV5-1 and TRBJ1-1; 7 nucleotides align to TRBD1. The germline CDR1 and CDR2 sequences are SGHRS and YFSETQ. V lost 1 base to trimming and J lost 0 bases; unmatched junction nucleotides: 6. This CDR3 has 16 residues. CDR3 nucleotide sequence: TGCGCCAGCAGCTTGAGCAGGGGGGTCATGAACACTGAAGCTTTCTTT. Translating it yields CASSLSRGVMNTEAFF.

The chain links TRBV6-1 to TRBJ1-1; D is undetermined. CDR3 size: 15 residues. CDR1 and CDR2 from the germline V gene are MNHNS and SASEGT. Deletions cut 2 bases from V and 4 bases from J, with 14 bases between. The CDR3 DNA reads TGTGCCAGCAGTGAAAGACGGGGAGGGCCCACTGAAGCTTTCTTT. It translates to CASSERRGGPTEAFF.

The CDR3 loop reads CSVPGEGRIYEQYF. CDR3 DNA sequence: TGCAGCGTTCCCGGGGAGGGGCGGATCTACGAGCAGTACTTC. The gene calls are TRBV29-1 and TRBJ2-7; 7 bases are a match to TRBD2. The V gene's germline CDR1 is SQVTM and CDR2 ANQGSEA. J was trimmed by 3 bases and V by 5 bases; bases with no gene match: 10. CDR3 size: 14 residues.

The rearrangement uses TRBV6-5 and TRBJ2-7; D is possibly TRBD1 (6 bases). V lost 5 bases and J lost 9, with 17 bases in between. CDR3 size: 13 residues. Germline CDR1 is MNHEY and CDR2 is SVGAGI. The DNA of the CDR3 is TGTGCCAGCAGTGTTCGGGACACGCCGAGGCAGTACTTC. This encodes CASSVRDTPRQYF.

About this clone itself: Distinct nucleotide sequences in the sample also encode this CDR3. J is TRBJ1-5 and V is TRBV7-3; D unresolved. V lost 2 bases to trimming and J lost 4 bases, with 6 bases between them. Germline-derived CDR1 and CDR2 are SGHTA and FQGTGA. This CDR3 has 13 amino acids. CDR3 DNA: TGTGCCAGCAGCTTATCAGTGAATCAGCCCCAGCATTTT. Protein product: CASSLSVNQPQHF.

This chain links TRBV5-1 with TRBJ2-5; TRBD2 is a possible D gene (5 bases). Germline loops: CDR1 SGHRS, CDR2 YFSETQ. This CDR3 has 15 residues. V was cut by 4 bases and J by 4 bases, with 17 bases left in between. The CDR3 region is CASSGGPSNSETQYF. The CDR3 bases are TGCGCCAGCAGCGGAGGACCCTCTAACTCAGAGACCCAGTACTTC. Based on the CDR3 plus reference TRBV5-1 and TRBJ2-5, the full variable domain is KAGVTQTPRYLIKTRGQQVTLSCSPISGHRSVSWYQQTPGQGLQFLFEYFSETQRNKGNFPGRFSGRQFSNSRSEMNVSTLELGDSALYLCASSGGPSNSETQYFGPGTRLLVL.

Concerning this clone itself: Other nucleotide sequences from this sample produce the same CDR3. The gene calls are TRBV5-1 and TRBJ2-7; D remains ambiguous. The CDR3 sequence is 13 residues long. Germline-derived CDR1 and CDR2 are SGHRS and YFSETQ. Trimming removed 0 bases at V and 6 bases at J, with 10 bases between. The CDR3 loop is CASSLAGLSEQYF. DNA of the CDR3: TGCGCCAGCAGCTTGGCCGGTCTTTCCGAGCAGTACTTC.

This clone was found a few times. Here the CDR3 DNA reads TGTGCCAGCAGCTACCACAGGGGTGGCTACACCTTC. As protein: CASSYHRGGYTF. V is TRBV5-4 and J is TRBJ1-2; 7 bases are shared with TRBD1. The V and J ends lost 3 bases and 7 bases, in that order; junction bases with no gene match: 3. Per the germline V gene, CDR1 is SGHNT and CDR2 is YYREEE (reference sequence). The CDR3 consists of 12 residues.

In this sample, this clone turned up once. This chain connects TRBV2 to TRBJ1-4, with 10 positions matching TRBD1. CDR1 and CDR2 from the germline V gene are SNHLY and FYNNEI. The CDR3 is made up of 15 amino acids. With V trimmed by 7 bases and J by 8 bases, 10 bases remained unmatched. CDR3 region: CASNLRTGGGEKLFF. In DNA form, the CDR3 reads TGTGCCAGCAACCTTCGGACAGGGGGTGGCGAAAAACTGTTTTTT.

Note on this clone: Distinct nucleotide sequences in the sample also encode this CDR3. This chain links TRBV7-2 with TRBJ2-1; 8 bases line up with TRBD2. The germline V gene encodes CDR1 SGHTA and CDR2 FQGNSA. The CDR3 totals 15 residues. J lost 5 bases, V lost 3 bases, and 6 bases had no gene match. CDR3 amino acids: CASSLSGSFHNEQFF. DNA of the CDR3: TGTGCCAGCAGCTTGAGCGGGAGTTTCCACAATGAGCAGTTCTTC.

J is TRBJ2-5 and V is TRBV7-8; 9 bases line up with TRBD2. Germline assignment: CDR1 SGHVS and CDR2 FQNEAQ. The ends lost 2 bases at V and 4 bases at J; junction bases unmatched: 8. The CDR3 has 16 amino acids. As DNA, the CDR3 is TGTGCCAGCAGCTTAAGTGGTAGCGGGAGCCCAGAGACCCAGTACTTC. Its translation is CASSLSGSGSPETQYF.

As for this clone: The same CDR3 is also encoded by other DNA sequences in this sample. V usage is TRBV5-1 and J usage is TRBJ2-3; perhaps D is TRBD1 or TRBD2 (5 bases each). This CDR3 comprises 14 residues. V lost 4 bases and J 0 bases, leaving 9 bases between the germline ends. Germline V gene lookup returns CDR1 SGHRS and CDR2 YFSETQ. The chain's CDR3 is CASSQGDSTDTQYF. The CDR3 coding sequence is TGCGCCAGCAGCCAAGGGGACAGCACAGATACGCAGTATTTT.

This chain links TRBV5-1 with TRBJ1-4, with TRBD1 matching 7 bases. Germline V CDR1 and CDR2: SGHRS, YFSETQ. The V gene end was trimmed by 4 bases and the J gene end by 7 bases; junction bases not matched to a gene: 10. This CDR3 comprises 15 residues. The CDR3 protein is CASSRLQGQVEKLFF. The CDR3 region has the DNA TGCGCCAGCAGCCGACTACAGGGGCAGGTTGAAAAACTGTTTTTT.

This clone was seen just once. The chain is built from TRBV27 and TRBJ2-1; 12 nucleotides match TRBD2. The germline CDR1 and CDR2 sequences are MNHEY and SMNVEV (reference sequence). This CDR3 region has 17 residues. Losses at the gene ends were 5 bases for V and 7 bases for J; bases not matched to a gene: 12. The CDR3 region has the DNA TGTGCCAGCAGTATGACTAGCGGGAGCTCGATGGTGAATGAGCAGTTCTTC. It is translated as CASSMTSGSSMVNEQFF.

The CDR3 coding sequence is TGTGCCAGCAGCTTGGGTCTGGACTACTACAATGAGCAGTTCTTC. Translated: CASSLGLDYYNEQFF. This sequence joins TRBV5-4 and TRBJ2-1, with D tentatively TRBD2 (6 bases). Trimming pared 0 bases from V and 3 bases from J, leaving 10 bases between. Germline values: CDR1 SGHNT, CDR2 YYREEE (reference sequence). The CDR3 has 15 residues.

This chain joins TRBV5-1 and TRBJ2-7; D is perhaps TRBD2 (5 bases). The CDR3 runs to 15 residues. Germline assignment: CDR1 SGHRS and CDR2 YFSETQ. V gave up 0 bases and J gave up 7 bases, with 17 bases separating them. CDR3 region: CASSLAPNGIYEQYF. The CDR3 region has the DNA TGCGCCAGCAGCTTGGCCCCCAACGGGATTTATGAGCAGTACTTC.

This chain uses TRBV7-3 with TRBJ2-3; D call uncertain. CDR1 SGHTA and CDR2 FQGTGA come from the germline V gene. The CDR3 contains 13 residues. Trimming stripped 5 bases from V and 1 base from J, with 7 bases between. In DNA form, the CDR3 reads TGTGCCAGCAGCATGCTAGGCACAGATACGCAGTATTTT. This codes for CASSMLGTDTQYF. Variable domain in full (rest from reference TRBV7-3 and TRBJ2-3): GAGVSQTPSNKVTEKGKYVELRCDPISGHTALYWYRQSLGQGPEFLIYFQGTGAADDSGLPNDRFFAVRPEGSVSTLKIQRTERGDSAVYLCASSMLGTDTQYFGPGTRLTVL.

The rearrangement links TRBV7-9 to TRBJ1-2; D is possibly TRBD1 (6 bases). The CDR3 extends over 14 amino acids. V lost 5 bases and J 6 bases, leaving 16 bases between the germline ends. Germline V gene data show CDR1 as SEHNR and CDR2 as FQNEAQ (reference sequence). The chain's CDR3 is CASSRTAGADGYTF. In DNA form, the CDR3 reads TGTGCCAGCAGCAGGACGGCAGGGGCAGATGGCTACACCTTC.

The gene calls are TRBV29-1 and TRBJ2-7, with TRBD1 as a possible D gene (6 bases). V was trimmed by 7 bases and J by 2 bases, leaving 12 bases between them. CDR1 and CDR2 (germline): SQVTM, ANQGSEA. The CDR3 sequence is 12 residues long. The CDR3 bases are TGCAGCGCTCAGGGGAGCACCTACGAGCAGTACTTC. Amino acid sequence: CSAQGSTYEQYF.